This TCR beta chain was identified in a study of blood T cell repertoires in COVID-19. Study at large: T cells, B-cell-depleted T cells, or PBMCs supplied cDNA or gDNA.

Each participant's cohort was designated according to participant-reported clinical history. Recovered Cohort 3 donors showed two negative PCRs, clearance, or symptom resolution. Original processing notes: For nucleated cells, counts were estimated from reference gene primer amplification. Libraries were prepared by immunoSEQ multiplex PCR; TCRdb keeps only in-frame clonotypes and omits some of them. That table supplies the V and J calls and clone size; D and trimming were determined from the DNA. This sample has hundreds of thousands of clones, with 70% to 85% found just once. The CDR3 runs 13 residues. V lost 6 bases and J lost 8; bases outside the gene matches: 8. Germline V gene data show CDR1 as SQVTM and CDR2 as ANQGSEA. This clone appeared a few times.

The J gene is TRBJ1-4, the V gene TRBV29-1; the match to TRBD1 covers 8 bases. The sequence was obtained from a woman aged 55-70 years who had recovered from COVID-19. Material for sequencing was PBMCs or T cells enriched from blood (not recorded which). CDR3 nucleotide sequence: TGCAGCGTATTGACAGGGGAAGGGGAAAAACTGTTTTTT. It codes for CSVLTGEGEKLFF. The complete variable domain, with remaining parts taken from reference TRBV29-1 and TRBJ1-4, reads SAVISQKPSRDICQRGTSLTIQCQVDSQVTMMFWYRQQPGQSLTLIATANQGSEATYESGFVIDKFPISRPNLTFSTLTVSNMSPEDSSIYLCSVLTGEGEKLFFGSGTQLSVL.